This T cell receptor (beta chain) came from a study of blood T cell repertoires in COVID-19. Study background: PBMCs, B-cell-depleted T cells, or T cells provided the cDNA or gDNA that made up the material.

The CDR3 loop spans 16 amino acids. With 4 bases removed from V and 4 bases from J, the gap between germline ends came to 16 bases. Per the germline V gene, CDR1 is SEHNR and CDR2 is FQNEAQ (reference sequence). As handled by the study authors: Cell counts per sample came from amplifying reference gene primers. TCRdb's copy holds only in-frame clones and misses some; the assay was immunoSEQ multiplex PCR. V and J calls and clone size come straight from that table; D and trimming were deduced from the DNA. Among about 180,000 clones, around 84% were seen once, and the ten largest hold roughly 7%. This TCR was recovered from a man aged 45-65 years with active or convalescent COVID-19. Sequencing was carried out using peripheral blood. The genes are TRBV7-9 and TRBJ1-4; possibly TRBD1 for D (5 bases). The CDR3 DNA follows: TGTGCCAGCAGCTCCTCATTGGGGGGTCATAATGAAAAACTGTTTTTT. Amino acids: CASSSSLGGHNEKLFF.